Detailed here is one TCR beta chain. What it recognizes is unknown. V lost 4 bases to trimming and J lost 4 bases, with 9 bases between them. Germline V gene sequence: CDR1 SGHTA, CDR2 FQGNSA. The CDR3 extends over 13 amino acids. This sample stems from a study of early T cells in non-severe SARS-CoV-2 infection. The overall study: RNA in bulk from unsorted whole blood was sequenced, and chains were unpaired.

Study-wide findings and caveats: The study's VDJdb matching favored anti-spike CD8 responses and missed private and CD4 specificities.

Each CDR3 protein is one row after TCRdb ran MiXCR on the 5' RACE reads. The data contain 76,000 or so distinct CDR3 sequences, about 11% of them seen just once; the ten biggest clones take up around 4.7%. The chain combines TRBV7-2 with TRBJ2-3; D unresolved. The TCR was taken from an adult who was a healthcare worker with PCR-confirmed SARS-CoV-2 infection or an uninfected control (not recorded which). Sequencing was done on a sample of whole blood. The CDR3 region is CASSYGQSDTQYF. As DNA, the CDR3 is TGTGCCAGCAGCTACGGCCAGTCAGATACGCAGTATTTT.